The rows below give T cell receptor beta chains drawn from one sample of a study of Tregs in tolerant kidney transplant recipients. The table came from immunoSEQ multiplex PCR; TCRdb's copy has only in-frame clones and leaves some out. The sample carries about 64,000 clones, 70% to 90% recorded once. The source was CD4+ T cells from blood (PBMCs), collected 6 months after the transplant. All receptors derive from a human patient who received a combined kidney and bone marrow transplant. Part of the T cell pool may stem from the graft donor. Both conserved end residues are part of each CDR3. The D gene is left open where the match is weak. Not every row has a clone size; where given, it reads once, few, many or a size class.

TRBJ1-1 | - | - | TRBV7-2 | TGTGCCAGCAGCTACACACCGAACACTGAAGCTTTCTTT | CASSYTPNTEAFF
TRBJ2-7 | few | - | TRBV28 | TGTGCCAGCAGTTTTGGGCCCGACAACTCCTACGAGCAGTACTTC | CASSFGPDNSYEQYF
TRBJ2-5 | - | - | TRBV4-3 | TGCGCCAGCAGCCAAGATTCAGGCGAAGAGACCCAGTACTTC | CASSQDSGEETQYF
TRBJ2-1 | - | TRBD2 | TRBV5-1 | TGCGCCAGCAGCATGACTAGCGGAACCTACAATGAGCAGTTCTTC | CASSMTSGTYNEQFF
TRBJ1-2 | - | - | TRBV28 | TGTGCCACCCTCCCGGGAGCTAACTATGGCTACACCTTC | CATLPGANYGYTF
TRBJ1-5 | - | - | TRBV4-3 | TGCGCCAGCAGCCAAGATCAGGGTCAGCCCCAGCATTTT | CASSQDQGQPQHF
TRBJ2-7 | - | - | TRBV11-2 | TGTGCCAGCAGCGGATATACAGGGAAGGCCGAGCAGTACTTC | CASSGYTGKAEQYF
TRBJ2-2 | few | TRBD1 | TRBV7-9 | TGTGCCACCCCACAGGGGTCGACTAACACCGGGGAGCTGTTTTTT | CATPQGSTNTGELFF
TRBJ1-5 | - | - | TRBV6-1 | TGTGCCAGCAGGGAGGGGACGCCCCAGCATTTT | CASREGTPQHF
TRBJ2-1 | - | - | TRBV11-2 | TGTGCCAGCAGCCCTCAGTCCTACAATGAGCAGTTCTTC | CASSPQSYNEQFF
TRBJ1-1 | - | TRBD1 | TRBV19 | TGTGCCAGTAGTCCCCTCTGGGCAGGGGGCCGGACGCGGCTGAACACTGAAGCTTTCTTT | CASSPLWAGGRTRLNTEAFF
TRBJ2-1 | few | - | TRBV2 | TGTGCCAGCACGAACACCGTCGGAGGACCGATGTTCTTC | CASTNTVGGPMFF
TRBJ2-3 | - | - | TRBV4-1 | TGCGCCAGCAGCCAAGATGGGGCAGTCACAGATACGCAGTATTTT | CASSQDGAVTDTQYF
TRBJ1-1 | - | - | TRBV10-3 | TGTGCCATCCTATCCATCCCGAACACTGAAGCTTTCTTT | CAILSIPNTEAFF
TRBJ2-3 | - | TRBD1 | TRBV29-1 | TGCAGCCTGAGGGGGACAGGATATGGAGATACGCAGTATTTT | CSLRGTGYGDTQYF
TRBJ1-1 | - | - | TRBV5-4 | TGTGCCAGCAGCAACAGGGCGGTATTGGACACTGAAGCTTTCTTT | CASSNRAVLDTEAFF
TRBJ2-7 | - | - | TRBV20-1 | TGCAGTGCCAGGGCTCTGGTAAGTTTGCAGTTC | CSARALVSLQF
TRBJ2-5 | once | TRBD2 | TRBV5-1 | TGCGCCAGCAGCTTGAACCTAGCGGGGGCCCAAGAGACCCAGTACTTC | CASSLNLAGAQETQYF
TRBJ1-6 | medium-sized | - | TRBV4-3 | TGCGCCAGCAGCCAAGATTACAGAAATTCACCCCTCCACTTT | CASSQDYRNSPLHF
TRBJ1-6 | - | - | TRBV6-5 | TGTGCCAGCAGGAGGGGGTCCTATAATTCCCCCCTCCACTTT | CASRRGSYNSPLHF
TRBJ2-5 | once | - | TRBV7-2 | TGTGCCAGCAGCGTGCCTCGAGGGACCCAGTACTTC | CASSVPRGTQYF
TRBJ2-7 | once | TRBD1 | TRBV9 | TGTGCCAGCAGCGTAAGTAGGGACAGCGAGCAGTACTTC | CASSVSRDSEQYF
TRBJ1-1 | - | - | TRBV19 | TGTGCCAGTATTCAGGGCACTGAAGCTTTCTTT | CASIQGTEAFF
TRBJ1-5 | - | - | TRBV14 | TGTGCCAGCAGCCAAGGGGGCGGCCATCAGCCCCAGCATTTT | CASSQGGGHQPQHF
TRBJ1-1 | - | TRBD1 | TRBV28 | TGTGCCAGCAGTAAACAGGGGACTGGGCACACTGAAGCTTTCTTT | CASSKQGTGHTEAFF
TRBJ1-2 | - | TRBD1 | TRBV7-9 | TGTGCCAGCAGCACGGGACAGGGGCATGGCTACACCTTC | CASSTGQGHGYTF
TRBJ2-2 | once | TRBD2 | TRBV11-1 | TGTGCCAGCAGCCCCCGGACTAGTACTGGGGAGCTGTTTTTT | CASSPRTSTGELFF
TRBJ1-1 | - | TRBD1 | TRBV12-5 | TGTGCTAGTGGTTTGGTAACAGGGGGCACTGAAGCTTTCTTT | CASGLVTGGTEAFF
TRBJ2-1 | - | TRBD2 | TRBV27 | TGTGCCAGCAGGAGGAAGGGGCGGGAGCTCGCCTACAATGAGCAGTTCTTC | CASRRKGRELAYNEQFF
TRBJ2-5 | once | - | TRBV2 | TGTGCCACGTCGAAAGAGCGGGAGACCCAGTACTTC | CATSKERETQYF
TRBJ2-6 | - | - | TRBV11-2 | TGTGCCAGCAGTGGGGCAGGGGATGGTGGGGCCAACGTCCTGACTTTC | CASSGAGDGGANVLTF